The rows below give T cell receptor beta chains drawn from one sample of a study of T cell responses to AZD1222 COVID-19 vaccine. Using immunoSEQ multiplex PCR, the repertoire was profiled, and TCRdb retains in-frame clones only, with some absent. The sample includes some 140,000 clones, 85% to 95% of them seen just once. Sequences were derived from peripheral blood, sampled on day 0 of AZD1222 vaccination. The receptors stem from an adult in good health. CDR3s leave out the opening cysteine and the closing phenylalanine or tryptophan.

V	CDR3
TRBV28	ASSLNRIETQY
TRBV11-3	ASSLGAFGGGPTDTQY
TRBV6-5	ASSTGSGSYEQY
TRBV20-1	SVSDNEQF
TRBV18	ASSPRLAGGNYEQY
TRBV9	ASGFSRGRSYNSPLH
TRBV10-3	AISESGPKNIQY
TRBV6-5	ASSSVGSGNYEQY
TRBV28	ASSGAGHNQPQH
TRBV9	ASSFRTGSDYT
TRBV11-2	ASSLDLTSGYYEQY
TRBV3-1/TRBV3-2	ASSQGPGQGFLGTEAF
TRBV7-2	ASSPGGGQGQTQY
TRBV19	ASSAHKGGVAVGGYT
TRBV6-4	ASSRLAGVADTQY
TRBV30	AWSPREKLF
TRBV9	ASSGTKGLAGAEQF
TRBV9	ASSPRLGSDEQY
TRBV7-2	ASSRTPGTSGGLGQY
TRBV6-5	ASTPAGTGAYEQY
TRBV29-1	SVGWLAGGKETQY
TRBV4-2	ASSQEMGGKGTDTQY
TRBV27	ASSFRQNNSPLH
TRBV20-1	SALLAPQGF
TRBV10-1	ASVWTAANYGYT
TRBV7-2	ASSLTAETYGYT
TRBV3-1/TRBV3-2	ASRLSRTENYGYT
TRBV13	ASSLGSGFNYGYT
TRBV6-6	ASSYDRGPGNTIY
TRBV19	ASSTRRDEKLF
TRBV28	ASSFPSTGSNTQY
TRBV15	ATSTGTDTQY
TRBV9	ASSVYPLDRSYEQY
TRBV5-4	ASSLMFGGGGTDTQY
TRBV11-2	ASSLGLAGSETQY
TRBV6-5	ASTSSGNQPQH
TRBV5-8	ASSSGQGPQQPQH
TRBV27	ASSQGHTIY
TRBV18	ASQRTGGGVGNQPQH
TRBV29-1	SVEDPQFSGSGNTIY
TRBV29-1	SAGLGRRAF
TRBV7-9	ASTINYGYT